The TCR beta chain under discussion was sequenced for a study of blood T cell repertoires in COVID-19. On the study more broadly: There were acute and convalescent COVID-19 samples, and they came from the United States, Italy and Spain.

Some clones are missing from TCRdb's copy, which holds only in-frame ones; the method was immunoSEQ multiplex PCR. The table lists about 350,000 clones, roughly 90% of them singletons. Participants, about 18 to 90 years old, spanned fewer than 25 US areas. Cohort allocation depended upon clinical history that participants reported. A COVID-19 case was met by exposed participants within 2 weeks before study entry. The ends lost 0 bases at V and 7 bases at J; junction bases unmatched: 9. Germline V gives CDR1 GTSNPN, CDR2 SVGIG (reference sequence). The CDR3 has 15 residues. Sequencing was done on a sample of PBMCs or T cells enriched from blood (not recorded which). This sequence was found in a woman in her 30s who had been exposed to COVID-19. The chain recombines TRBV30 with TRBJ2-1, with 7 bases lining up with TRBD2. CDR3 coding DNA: TGTGCCTGGAGTGTAAACCCGGGGGGAAAGAATGAGCAGTTCTTC. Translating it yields CAWSVNPGGKNEQFF.